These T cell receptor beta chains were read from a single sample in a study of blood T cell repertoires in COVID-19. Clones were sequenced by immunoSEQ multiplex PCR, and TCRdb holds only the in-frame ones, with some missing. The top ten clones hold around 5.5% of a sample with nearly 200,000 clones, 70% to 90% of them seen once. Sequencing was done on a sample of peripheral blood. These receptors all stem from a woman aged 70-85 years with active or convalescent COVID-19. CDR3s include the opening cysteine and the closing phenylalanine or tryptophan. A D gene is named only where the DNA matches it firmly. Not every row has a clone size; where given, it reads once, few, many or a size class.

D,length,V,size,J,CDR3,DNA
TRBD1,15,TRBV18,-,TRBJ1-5,CASSPDRIGNQPQHF,TGTGCCAGCTCACCGGACAGGATCGGCAATCAGCCCCAGCATTTT
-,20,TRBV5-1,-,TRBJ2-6,CASSLAYTGIKSSGANVLTF,TGCGCCAGCAGCTTGGCGTATACAGGGATAAAAAGCTCTGGGGCCAACGTCCTGACTTTC
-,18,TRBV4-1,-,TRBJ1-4,CASSQELRGTGTNEKLFF,TGCGCCAGCAGCCAAGAGCTCAGGGGCACGGGGACTAATGAAAAACTGTTTTTT
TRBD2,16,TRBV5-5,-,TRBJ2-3,CASSSTSGRATDTQYF,TGTGCCAGCAGCTCCACTAGCGGGAGGGCCACAGATACGCAGTATTTT
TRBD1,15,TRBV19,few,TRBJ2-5,CASSAATGYRETQYF,TGTGCCAGTAGTGCCGCGACAGGGTATAGGGAGACCCAGTACTTC
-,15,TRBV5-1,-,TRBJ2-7,CASSFSLGGENEQYF,TGCGCCAGCAGCTTTAGCCTAGGAGGGGAAAACGAGCAGTACTTC
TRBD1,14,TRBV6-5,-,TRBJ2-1,CASRPGQVINEQFF,TGTGCCAGCAGACCGGGACAGGTCATCAATGAGCAGTTCTTC
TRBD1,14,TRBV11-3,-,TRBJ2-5,CASSPGQGSPTQYF,TGTGCCAGCAGCCCCGGACAGGGAAGCCCGACCCAGTACTTC
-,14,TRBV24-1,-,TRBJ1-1,CATSVGWTDTEAFF,TGTGCCACCAGTGTGGGTTGGACAGACACTGAAGCTTTCTTT
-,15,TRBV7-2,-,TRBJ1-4,CASSLQGSTNEKLFF,TGTGCCAGCAGCTTACAAGGGAGTACTAATGAAAAACTGTTTTTT
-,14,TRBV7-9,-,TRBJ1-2,CASSFGTKNAGYTF,TGTGCCAGCAGCTTCGGGACAAAAAACGCTGGCTACACCTTC
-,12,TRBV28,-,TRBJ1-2,CASSRVNYGYTF,TGTGCCAGCAGTCGGGTAAACTATGGCTACACCTTC
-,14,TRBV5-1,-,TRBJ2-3,CASSLEVQGYTQYF,TGCGCCAGCAGCTTGGAAGTACAGGGTTATACGCAGTATTTT
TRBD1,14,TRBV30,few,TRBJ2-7,CAWSTGQGGYEQYF,TGTGCCTGGAGTACGGGACAGGGGGGCTACGAGCAGTACTTC
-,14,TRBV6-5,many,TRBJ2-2,CASSYSRNTGELFF,TGTGCCAGCAGTTACTCCAGGAACACCGGGGAGCTGTTTTTT
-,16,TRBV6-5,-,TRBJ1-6,CASSYSSSSGGSPLHF,TGTGCCAGCAGTTACTCGAGTTCGTCTGGAGGTTCACCCCTCCACTTT
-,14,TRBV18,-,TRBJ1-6,CASSPGVVDSPLHF,TGTGCCAGCTCCCCGGGAGTGGTGGATTCACCCCTCCACTTT